This TCR beta chain was identified during a study of cytomegalovirus exposure and HLA in healthy donors. PCR employed 60 Vbeta and 13 Jbeta primers. Here immunoSEQ multiplex PCR was the method, and the copy in TCRdb shows in-frame clones only, minus some. The data show about 190,000 clones, roughly 80% seen once. This CDR3 contains 13 residues. In this sample, this clone turned up once. Its antigen is unknown. Overall study results and limits: The study reported that TCR beta sequences accurately predicted HLA-A and HLA-B alleles in most subjects.

This rearrangement joins TRBV21-1 to TRBJ1-5; the table assigns TRBD1, which was not confirmed against the DNA. TRBV21-1 is assigned pseudogene status. The TCR originated in a young woman in good health and CMV-seropositive. Sequencing input: PBMCs. Written as DNA, the CDR3 is TGTGCCAGCCCGGGACAAAGCAATCAGCCCCAGCATTTT. Translated, it gives CASPGQSNQPQHF.